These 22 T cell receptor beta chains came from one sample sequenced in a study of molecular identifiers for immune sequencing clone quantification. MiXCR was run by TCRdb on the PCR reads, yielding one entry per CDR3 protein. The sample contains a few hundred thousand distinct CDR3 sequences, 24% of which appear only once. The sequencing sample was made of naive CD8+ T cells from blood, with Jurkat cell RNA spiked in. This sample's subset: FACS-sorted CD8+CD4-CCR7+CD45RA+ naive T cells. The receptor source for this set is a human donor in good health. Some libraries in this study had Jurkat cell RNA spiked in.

The CDR3 spells CARDRAPNTEAFF. The CDR3 DNA follows: TGTGCCAGGGACCGGGCCCCGAACACTGAAGCTTTCTTT. The rearrangement links TRBV2 to TRBJ1-1; D remains unclear. The CDR3 spans 13 residues. Germline V gives CDR1 SNHLY, CDR2 FYNNEI. The germline V and J ends were trimmed by 9 bases and 1 base, with 12 bases remaining between them. Together with reference TRBV2 and TRBJ1-1, the CDR3 gives the full variable domain: EPEVTQTPSHQVTQMGQEVILRCVPISNHLYFYWYRQILGQKVEFLVSFYNNEISEKSEIFDDQFSVERPDGSNFTLKIRSTKLEDSAMYFCARDRAPNTEAFFGQGTRLTVV.

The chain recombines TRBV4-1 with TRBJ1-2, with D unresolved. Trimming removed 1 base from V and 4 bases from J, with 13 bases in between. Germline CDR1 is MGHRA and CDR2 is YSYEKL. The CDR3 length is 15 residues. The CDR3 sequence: CASSQVQTFIYGYTF. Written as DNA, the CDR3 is TGCGCCAGCAGCCAAGTACAGACTTTTATCTATGGCTACACCTTC.

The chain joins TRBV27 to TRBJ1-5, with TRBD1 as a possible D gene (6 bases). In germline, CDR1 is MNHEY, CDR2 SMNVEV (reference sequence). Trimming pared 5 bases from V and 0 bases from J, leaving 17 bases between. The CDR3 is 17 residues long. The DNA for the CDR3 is TGTGCCAGCAGTCTTCTAGGGGGGGCCGATAGCAATCAGCCCCAGCATTTT. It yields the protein CASSLLGGADSNQPQHF.

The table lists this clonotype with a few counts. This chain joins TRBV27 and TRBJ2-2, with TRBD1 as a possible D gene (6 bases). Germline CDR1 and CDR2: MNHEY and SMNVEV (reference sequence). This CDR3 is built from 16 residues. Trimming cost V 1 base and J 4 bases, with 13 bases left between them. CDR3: CASSLWAGDATGELFF. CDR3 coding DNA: TGTGCCAGCAGTTTATGGGCAGGGGACGCCACCGGGGAGCTGTTTTTT.

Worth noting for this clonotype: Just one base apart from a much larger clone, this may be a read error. For the CDR3, the DNA is TGTGCCAGCAGTTTAGAGGATCGGGGCGACACCAGATATTTT. Translated, it gives CASSLEDRGDTRYF. The chain recombines TRBV12-3 or TRBV12-4 with TRBJ1-3; tentative D call: TRBD1 (5 bases). The CDR3 sequence is 14 residues long.

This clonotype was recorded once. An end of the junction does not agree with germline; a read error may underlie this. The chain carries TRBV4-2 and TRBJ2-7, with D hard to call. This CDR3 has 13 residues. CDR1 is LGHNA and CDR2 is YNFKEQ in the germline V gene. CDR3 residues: CTSSPLGEDEQYF. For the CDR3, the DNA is TGTACCAGCAGCCCCCTTGGCGAAGACGAGCAGTACTTC.

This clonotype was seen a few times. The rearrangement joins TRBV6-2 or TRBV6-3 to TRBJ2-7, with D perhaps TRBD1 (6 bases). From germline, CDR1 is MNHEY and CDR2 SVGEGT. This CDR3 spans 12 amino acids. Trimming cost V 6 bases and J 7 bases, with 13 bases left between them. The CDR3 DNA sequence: TGTGCCAGCAGCCTCGCCGGACAGGAGCAGTACTTC. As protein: CASSLAGQEQYF.

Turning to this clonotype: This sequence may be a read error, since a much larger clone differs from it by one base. The CDR3 DNA is TGTGCCAGCGGTCTCGCCGGACTAGTAACAGATACGCAGTATTTT. Translating gives CASGLAGLVTDTQYF. The rearrangement links TRBV6-5 to TRBJ2-3; 7 nucleotides align to TRBD2. Germline loops: CDR1 MNHEY, CDR2 SVGAGI. CDR3 length: 15 amino acids. V lost 8 bases, J lost 3 bases, and 11 bases stayed unmatched.

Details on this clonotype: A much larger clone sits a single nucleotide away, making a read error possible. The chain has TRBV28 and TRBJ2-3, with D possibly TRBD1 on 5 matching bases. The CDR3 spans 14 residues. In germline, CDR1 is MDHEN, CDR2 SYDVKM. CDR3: CAGPATDRTYTQYF. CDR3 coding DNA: TGTGCCGGCCCTGCGACAGACCGCACATATACGCAGTATTTT.

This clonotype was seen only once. CDR3 protein: CAWSTGGTDTQHF. The CDR3 coding sequence is TGTGCCTGGAGTACAGGGGGCACAGATACGCAGCATTTT. The chain couples TRBV30 to TRBJ2-3, with 9 bases aligning to TRBD1. The tail of the sequence fits TRBJ1-5 better, so the J call may be wrong. The CDR3 has 13 amino acids. The germline CDR1 and CDR2 sequences are GTSNPN and SVGIG (reference sequence).

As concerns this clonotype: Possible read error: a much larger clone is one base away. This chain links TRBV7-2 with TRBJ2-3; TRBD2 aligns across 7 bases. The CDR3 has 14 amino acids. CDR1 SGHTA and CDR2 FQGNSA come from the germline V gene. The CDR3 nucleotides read TGTGCCAACAGCCTGGGACTAACCCCAGATACGCAGTATTTT. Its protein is CANSLGLTPDTQYF.

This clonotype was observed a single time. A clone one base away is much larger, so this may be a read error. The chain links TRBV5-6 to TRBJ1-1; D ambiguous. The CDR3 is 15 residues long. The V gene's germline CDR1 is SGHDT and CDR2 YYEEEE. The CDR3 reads CASSLEGGMNAEAFF. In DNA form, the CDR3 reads TGTGCCAGCAGCTTGGAAGGCGGAATGAACGCTGAAGCTTTCTTT.

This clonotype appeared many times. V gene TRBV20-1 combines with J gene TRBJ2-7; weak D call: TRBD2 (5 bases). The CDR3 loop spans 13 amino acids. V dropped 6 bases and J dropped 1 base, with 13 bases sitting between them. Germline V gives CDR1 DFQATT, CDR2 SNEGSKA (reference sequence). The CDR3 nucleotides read TGCAGTGCCGATAGCGCGTCTTCCTACGAGCAGTACTTC. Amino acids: CSADSASSYEQYF.

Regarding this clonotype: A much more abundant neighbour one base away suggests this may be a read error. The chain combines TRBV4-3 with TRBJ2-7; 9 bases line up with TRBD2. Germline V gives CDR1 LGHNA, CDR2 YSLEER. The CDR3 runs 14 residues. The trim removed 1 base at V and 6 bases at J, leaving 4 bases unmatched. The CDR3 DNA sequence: TGCGCCAGCAGCCAAGTTGGGACTAGCTCCGAGCAGTACTTC. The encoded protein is CASSQVGTSSEQYF.

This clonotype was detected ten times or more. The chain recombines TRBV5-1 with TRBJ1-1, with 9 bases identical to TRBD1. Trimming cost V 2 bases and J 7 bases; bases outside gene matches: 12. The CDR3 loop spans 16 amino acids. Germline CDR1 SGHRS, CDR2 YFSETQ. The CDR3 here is CASSLPPNTGQGEAFF. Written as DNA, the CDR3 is TGCGCCAGCAGCTTACCTCCAAATACGGGACAGGGTGAAGCTTTCTTT.

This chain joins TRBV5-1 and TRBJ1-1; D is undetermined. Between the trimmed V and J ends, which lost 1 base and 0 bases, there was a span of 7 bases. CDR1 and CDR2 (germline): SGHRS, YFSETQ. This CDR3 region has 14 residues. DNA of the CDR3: TGCGCCAGCAGCTTGCAGTCCATGAACACTGAAGCTTTCTTT. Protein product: CASSLQSMNTEAFF.

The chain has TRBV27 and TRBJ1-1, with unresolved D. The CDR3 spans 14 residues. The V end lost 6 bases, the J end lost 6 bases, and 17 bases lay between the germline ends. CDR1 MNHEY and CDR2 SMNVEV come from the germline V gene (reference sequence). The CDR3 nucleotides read TGTGCCAGCAGCTCCCTACCTCAGGAAGCTGAAGCTTTCTTT. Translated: CASSSLPQEAEAFF.

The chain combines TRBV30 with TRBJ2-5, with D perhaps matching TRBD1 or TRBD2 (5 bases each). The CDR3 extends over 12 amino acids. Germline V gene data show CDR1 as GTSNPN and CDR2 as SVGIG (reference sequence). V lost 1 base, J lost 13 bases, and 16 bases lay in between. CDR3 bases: TGTGCCTGGAGTGGGGCAGGGCGGGCCCGGTACTTC. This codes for CAWSGAGRARYF.

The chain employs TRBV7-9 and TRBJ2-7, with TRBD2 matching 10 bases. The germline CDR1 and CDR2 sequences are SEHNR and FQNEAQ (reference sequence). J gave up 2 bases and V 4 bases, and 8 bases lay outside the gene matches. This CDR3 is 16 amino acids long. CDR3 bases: TGTGCCAGCAGCTCGACGCTAGCGGGGGAGGCCTACGAGCAGTACTTC. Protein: CASSSTLAGEAYEQYF.

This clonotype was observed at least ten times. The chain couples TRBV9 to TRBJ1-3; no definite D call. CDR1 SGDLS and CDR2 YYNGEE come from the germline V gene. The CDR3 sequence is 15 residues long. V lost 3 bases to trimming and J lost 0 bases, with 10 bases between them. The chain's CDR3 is CASSADGNSGNTIYF. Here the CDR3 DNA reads TGTGCCAGCAGCGCAGACGGCAACTCTGGAAACACCATATATTTT.

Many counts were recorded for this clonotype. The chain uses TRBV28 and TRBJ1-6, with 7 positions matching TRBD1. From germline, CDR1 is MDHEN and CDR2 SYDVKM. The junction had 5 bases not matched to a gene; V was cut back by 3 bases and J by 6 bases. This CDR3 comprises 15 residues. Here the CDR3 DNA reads TGTGCCAGCAGTTTCTTGGGACAGACTAATTCACCCCTCCACTTT. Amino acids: CASSFLGQTNSPLHF.

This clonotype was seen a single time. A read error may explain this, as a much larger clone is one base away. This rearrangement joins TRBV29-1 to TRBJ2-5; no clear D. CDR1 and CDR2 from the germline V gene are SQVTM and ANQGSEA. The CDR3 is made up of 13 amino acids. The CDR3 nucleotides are TGCAGCCTTGAAGATGGGCTAGACGAGACCCAGTACTTC. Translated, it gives CSLEDGLDETQYF.